These 32 T cell receptor beta chains came from one sample sequenced in a study of T cell changes during pregnancy in multiple sclerosis. Profiling relied on immunoSEQ multiplex PCR, and the TCRdb table lists in-frame clones only, not all of them. This table holds about 40,000 clones, roughly nine tenths found once. Sequenced material: CD4+ T cells from peripheral blood mononuclear cells, taken in the first trimester of pregnancy. These receptor sequences come from a female donor with multiple sclerosis, enrolled in a pregnancy study.

The V and J genes are TRBV5-6 and TRBJ1-1, with D perhaps TRBD1 (6 bases). Germline V lookup: CDR1 SGHDT, CDR2 YYEEEE. The ends were cut back, 5 bases at V and 7 bases at J, with 18 bases in the middle. The CDR3 extends over 14 amino acids. The CDR3 nucleotides are TGTGCCAGCAGGGGGGCAGGGCGGAATATTGAAGCTTTCTTT. Translation gives CASRGAGRNIEAFF.

The V call is TRBV6-4, the J call TRBJ1-1; D is unresolved. This CDR3 spans 14 amino acids. CDR1 and CDR2 (germline): MRHNA, SNTAGT. V dropped 7 bases and J dropped 1 base, with 13 bases sitting between them. The CDR3 DNA reads as TGTGCCAGCACCGACCACGCGGGGAACACTGAAGCTTTCTTT. This sequence encodes CASTDHAGNTEAFF.

The chain employs TRBV7-9 and TRBJ1-2, with a possible D match to TRBD1 (6 bases). Germline-derived CDR1 and CDR2 are SEHNR and FQNEAQ (reference sequence). CDR3 length: 14 amino acids. V lost 3 bases and J lost 8, with 16 bases in between. For the CDR3, the DNA is TGTGCCAGCAGCTTCTGGGCAGGGGCCGGAGGCTACACCTTC. Translating it yields CASSFWAGAGGYTF.

The rearrangement joins TRBV19 to TRBJ2-5, with 9 bases aligning to TRBD1. The tail of the sequence fits TRBJ2-7 better, so the J call may be wrong. The length of the CDR3 is 16 residues. CDR1 is LNHDA, CDR2 SQIVND, per germline (reference sequence). CDR3 in amino acids: CASSTGTGTYSYEQYF. As DNA, the CDR3 is TGTGCCAGTAGCACCGGGACAGGGACATATTCCTACGAGCAGTACTTC.

The chain is built from TRBV23-1 and TRBJ1-6, with D perhaps matching TRBD1 (5 bases). TRBV23-1 is treated as an ORF (open reading frame) with a function not yet certain. The CDR3 loop spans 14 amino acids. V lost 7 bases and J 10 bases, leaving 17 bases between the germline ends. The CDR3 region is CASNSTGSGSPLHF. DNA for the CDR3: TGCGCCAGCAATTCAACAGGTTCTGGGTCACCCCTCCACTTT.

The V gene is TRBV27, the J gene TRBJ2-7; 9 positions match TRBD1. Germline V gene data show CDR1 as MNHEY and CDR2 as SMNVEV (reference sequence). Losses at the gene ends were 4 bases for V and 5 bases for J; bases not matched to a gene: 6. The CDR3 is 14 residues long. The CDR3 here is CASSYYDRGDEQYF. CDR3 sequence (DNA): TGTGCCAGCAGTTACTACGACAGGGGGGACGAGCAGTACTTC.

This clone is a singleton in its sample. The CDR3 region has the DNA TGTGCCAGCAGCTTAGGTTCTATAAGGGCAGGGGGCAATGAGCAGTTCTTC. It yields the protein CASSLGSIRAGGNEQFF. V usage is TRBV7-9 and J usage is TRBJ2-1, with 7 bases lining up with TRBD1. The germline CDR1 and CDR2 sequences are SEHNR and FQNEAQ (reference sequence). Trimming took 1 base from V and 6 from J; bases not matched to a gene: 12. The CDR3 contains 17 residues.

The rearrangement joins TRBV9 to TRBJ2-7, with 9 bases matching TRBD1. The CDR3 length is 15 residues. Germline CDR1 and CDR2: SGDLS and YYNGEE. V lost 2 bases and J lost 3; bases outside the gene matches: 6. As DNA, the CDR3 is TGTGCCAGCAGCGTCGGGACAGGGACTAACTACGAGCAGTACTTC. The encoded protein is CASSVGTGTNYEQYF. Full variable domain (remainder filled in from reference TRBV9 and TRBJ2-7): DSGVTQTPKHLITATGQRVTLRCSPRSGDLSVYWYQQSLDQGLQFLIQYYNGEERAKGNILERFSAQQFPDLHSELNLSSLELGDSALYFCASSVGTGTNYEQYFGPGTRLTVT.

The J gene is TRBJ2-7, the V gene TRBV7-8; 8 bases match TRBD2. CDR3 size: 15 residues. Unmatched junction bases numbered 10, after V lost 4 bases and J lost 5 bases. Germline V lookup: CDR1 SGHVS, CDR2 FQNEAQ. The CDR3 loop reads CASSSGGTRRNEQYF. CDR3 nucleotide sequence: TGTGCCAGCAGCTCCGGCGGGACTAGACGGAACGAGCAGTACTTC.

The chain couples TRBV30 to TRBJ1-5, with D possibly being TRBD1 (5 bases). With 2 bases removed from V and 3 bases from J, the gap between germline ends came to 20 bases. The CDR3 length is 17 residues. Per the germline V gene, CDR1 is GTSNPN and CDR2 is SVGIG (reference sequence). The CDR3 protein is CAWSPLGGGMDNQPQHF. The CDR3 DNA reads TGTGCCTGGAGTCCACTGGGGGGTGGGATGGACAATCAGCCCCAGCATTTT.

This clone was detected once. The rearrangement uses TRBV6-1 and TRBJ1-1; 9 bases are a match to TRBD1. The germline V gene encodes CDR1 MNHNS and CDR2 SASEGT. V gave up 7 bases and J gave up 9 bases; unmatched junction bases: 12. The CDR3 loop spans 14 amino acids. In nucleotides, the CDR3 is TGTGCCAGCACCCCGGGACAGGGTAAAGCTAAAGCTTTCTTT. This sequence encodes CASTPGQGKAKAFF.

The V and J genes are TRBV14 and TRBJ2-1; TRBD1 agrees at 7 bases. The CDR3 totals 15 residues. Germline CDR1 reads SGHDN; CDR2 reads FVKESK. V shed 5 bases, J shed 1 base, and the junction held 5 bases outside the gene matches. CDR3 sequence: CASSTTGASYNEQFF. The CDR3, as DNA: TGTGCCAGCAGCACAACAGGGGCATCCTACAATGAGCAGTTCTTC. Full variable domain (outside the CDR3, taken from reference TRBV14 and TRBJ2-1): EAGVTQFPSHSVIEKGQTVTLRCDPISGHDNLYWYRRVMGKEIKFLLHFVKESKQDESGMPNNRFLAERTGGTYSTLKVQPAELEDSGVYFCASSTTGASYNEQFFGPGTRLTVL.

The J gene is TRBJ1-4, the V gene TRBV7-9, with TRBD1 matching 12 bases. The junction had 3 bases not matched to a gene; V was cut back by 2 bases and J by 8 bases. Per germline, CDR1 SEHNR and CDR2 FQNEAQ (reference sequence). This CDR3 comprises 15 residues. As DNA, the CDR3 is TGTGCCAGCAGCTTAACCGGGACAGGGGGCGAAAAACTGTTTTTT. Its protein product is CASSLTGTGGEKLFF. Based on the CDR3 plus reference TRBV7-9 and TRBJ1-4, the full variable domain is DTGVSQNPRHKITKRGQNVTFRCDPISEHNRLYWYRQTLGQGPEFLTYFQNEAQLEKSRLLSDRFSAERPKGSFSTLEIQRTEQGDSAMYLCASSLTGTGGEKLFFGSGTQLSVL.

The genes are TRBV7-3 and TRBJ1-6, with 9 bases that match TRBD1. The CDR3 spans 15 residues. Trimming cost V 5 bases and J 9 bases; bases outside gene matches: 8. Germline V gene sequence: CDR1 SGHTA, CDR2 FQGTGA. CDR3 bases: TGTGCCAGCAGCCAGACCGGGACAGGGTCTTCACCCCTCCACTTT. This translates into CASSQTGTGSSPLHF.

In the case of this clone: The identical CDR3 is also encoded by other nucleotide sequences in the sample. This sequence joins TRBV6-5 and TRBJ1-1; D is perhaps TRBD1 (6 bases). The CDR3 is 15 amino acids. The germline V gene encodes CDR1 MNHEY and CDR2 SVGAGI. V was shortened by 0 bases and J by 3 bases, with 11 bases between the two germline ends. The chain's CDR3 is CASSYSRSGDTEAFF. DNA for the CDR3: TGTGCCAGCAGTTACTCGAGATCAGGGGACACTGAAGCTTTCTTT.

J is TRBJ1-2 and V is TRBV6-5; 7 bases match TRBD1. CDR3 length equals 16 residues. The J segment lost 0 bases and the V segment lost 0 bases, leaving 4 bases of the junction unmatched. The germline CDR1 and CDR2 sequences are MNHEY and SVGAGI. The CDR3 is CASSYSVTGTNYGYTF. The CDR3 DNA sequence: TGTGCCAGCAGTTACTCGGTGACAGGGACTAACTATGGCTACACCTTC.

This chain joins TRBV30 and TRBJ2-7; 12 positions agree with TRBD2. Trimming at V came to 6 bases and at J to 4 bases, leaving 4 bases not matched to a gene. This CDR3 spans 13 amino acids. The germline V gene has CDR1 GTSNPN and CDR2 SVGIG (reference sequence). The CDR3 reads CACNGLAGYEQYF. CDR3 coding DNA: TGTGCCTGCAACGGACTAGCGGGATACGAGCAGTACTTC.

The chain recombines TRBV19 with TRBJ1-3, with a tentative D call TRBD1 (5 bases). V shed 9 bases and J shed 0 bases, with 15 bases lying between them. The germline V gene has CDR1 LNHDA and CDR2 SQIVND (reference sequence). This CDR3 spans 15 amino acids. Here the CDR3 DNA reads TGTGCCAGCAAAGTCGACAGCTTCTCTGGAAACACCATATATTTT. It is translated as CASKVDSFSGNTIYF.

The chain couples TRBV29-1 to TRBJ2-3; D gene unclear. The CDR3 is 14 amino acids. The germline gives CDR1 SQVTM, CDR2 ANQGSEA. V lost 2 bases, J lost 2 bases, and 11 bases lay in between. The CDR3 sequence: CSVELQSLTDTQYF. The DNA for the CDR3 is TGCAGCGTTGAATTACAGTCTCTCACAGATACGCAGTATTTT.

The chain couples TRBV29-1 to TRBJ2-1, with 7 bases aligning to TRBD2. Germline trimming cut 3 bases from V and 3 bases from J; bases unmatched to any gene: 2. CDR3 length: 13 amino acids. Germline V CDR1 and CDR2: SQVTM, ANQGSEA. CDR3 sequence (DNA): TGCAGCGTTGACGGGGAGGGCTACAATGAGCAGTTCTTC. It is translated as CSVDGEGYNEQFF.

The CDR3 DNA is TGTGCCAGCAGTCCCCAGGGCAGGGGCGCCCATTACGAGCAGTACTTC. It codes for CASSPQGRGAHYEQYF. The chain combines TRBV27 with TRBJ2-7; maybe TRBD1 (6 bases). The CDR3 runs 16 residues. The V gene's germline CDR1 is MNHEY and CDR2 SMNVEV (reference sequence). V was pared by 5 bases and J by 4 bases, with 21 bases between.

This clone appeared once. The chain combines TRBV5-1 with TRBJ2-5, with D perhaps TRBD2 (7 bases). The V and J ends lost 0 bases and 5 bases respectively, with 14 bases between them. The V gene's germline CDR1 is SGHRS and CDR2 YFSETQ. This CDR3 has 15 residues. The CDR3 coding sequence is TGCGCCAGCAGCTTGGTTATAGGGGGGGCCGAGACCCAGTACTTC. It specifies CASSLVIGGAETQYF.

This clone occurred once. The chain joins TRBV5-1 to TRBJ1-1, with 7 bases that match TRBD1. This CDR3 region has 15 residues. The V gene end was trimmed by 4 bases and the J gene end by 0 bases; junction bases not matched to a gene: 6. Germline CDR1 and CDR2: SGHRS and YFSETQ. DNA of the CDR3: TGCGCCAGCAGCGGAGGGGACAGAATGAACACTGAAGCTTTCTTT. As protein: CASSGGDRMNTEAFF.

In this sample, this clone turned up a few times. J is TRBJ1-4 and V is TRBV19; weak D call: TRBD1 (6 bases). With 4 bases removed from V and 8 bases from J, the gap between germline ends came to 14 bases. CDR1 is LNHDA, CDR2 SQIVND, per germline (reference sequence). The CDR3 extends over 14 amino acids. The CDR3 DNA reads TGTGCCAGTAGTACGCAGGGGATGCGCGAAAAACTGTTTTTT. It codes for CASSTQGMREKLFF.

This sequence joins TRBV5-1 and TRBJ1-2; a weak D match, TRBD1 (5 bases). This CDR3 has 17 residues. Germline V gene lookup returns CDR1 SGHRS and CDR2 YFSETQ. V shed 0 bases and J shed 7 bases, with 22 bases lying between them. The CDR3 nucleotides are TGCGCCAGCAGCTTGGCTGGCAGGGCGGAGTTGTTAAGTGGCTACACCTTC. Encoded protein: CASSLAGRAELLSGYTF.

This chain links TRBV6-5 with TRBJ2-7, with D possibly TRBD1 on 6 matching bases. Trimming cost V 0 bases and J 4 bases, with 13 bases left between them. The CDR3 runs to 15 residues. CDR1 and CDR2 (germline): MNHEY, SVGAGI. The CDR3 reads CASSYSVQGLYEQYF. The DNA of the CDR3 is TGTGCCAGCAGTTACTCGGTACAGGGCTTATACGAGCAGTACTTC.

The V call is TRBV10-3, the J call TRBJ1-5; possible D gene TRBD1, 6 bases. V dropped 6 bases and J dropped 7 bases, with 25 bases sitting between them. Germline lookup yields CDR1 ENHRY and CDR2 SYGVKD. CDR3 size: 17 residues. CDR3 loop: CAISQKNMTGRRQPQHF. CDR3 nucleotide sequence: TGTGCCATCAGCCAGAAAAACATGACAGGCCGGAGGCAGCCCCAGCATTTT.

V gene TRBV15 combines with J gene TRBJ2-1, with TRBD2 identical over 9 bases. The CDR3 spans 13 residues. From germline, CDR1 is LNHNV and CDR2 YYDKDF (reference sequence). J gave up 15 bases and V 1 base, and 7 bases lay outside the gene matches. The CDR3 bases are TGTGCCACCAGCAGAGGATCCGGGACTAGCAGGTTCTTC. Its protein is CATSRGSGTSRFF.

This rearrangement joins TRBV19 to TRBJ2-1, with D tentatively TRBD1 (6 bases). V was shortened by 7 bases and J by 3 bases, with 16 bases between the two germline ends. Germline CDR1 is LNHDA and CDR2 is SQIVND (reference sequence). CDR3 length: 15 residues. In DNA form, the CDR3 reads TGTGCCAGTAAAGGAGGTAAGGACAGCTACAATGAGCAGTTCTTC. It specifies CASKGGKDSYNEQFF.

V gene TRBV6-5 combines with J gene TRBJ2-3; 9 bases line up with TRBD2. CDR3 length equals 16 residues. Per germline, CDR1 MNHEY and CDR2 SVGAGI. Losses at the gene ends were 0 bases for V and 3 bases for J; bases not matched to a gene: 4. The chain's CDR3 is CASSYSPSGITDTQYF. CDR3 DNA sequence: TGTGCCAGCAGTTACTCCCCTAGCGGGATAACAGATACGCAGTATTTT.

The chain uses TRBV25-1 and TRBJ2-3; TRBD2 matches 8 bases. Trimming at V came to 5 bases and at J to 0 bases, leaving 7 bases not matched to a gene. The CDR3 spans 16 residues. The germline V gene has CDR1 MGHDK and CDR2 SYGVNS. For the CDR3, the DNA is TGTGCCAGCAGTAAACTAGCGGAACCTAGCACAGATACGCAGTATTTT. This gives the protein CASSKLAEPSTDTQYF.

The chain uses TRBV5-6 and TRBJ1-1, with unresolved D. Per germline, CDR1 SGHDT and CDR2 YYEEEE. CDR3 length: 13 amino acids. V lost 2 bases and J lost 1, with 6 bases in between. The DNA for the CDR3 is TGTGCCAGCAGCTTAAGACAGAACACTGAAGCTTTCTTT. Its translation is CASSLRQNTEAFF.